Below are 14 T cell receptor beta chains sequenced from a single sample in a study of T-cell reconstitution after alpha-beta-depleted transplantation in children. For TCRbeta, the library was prepared with unique molecular identifiers. TCRdb analysed the PCR reads with MiXCR anew, one entry per CDR3 protein. The sample records around 960,000 distinct CDR3 sequences, about 31% being singletons. Here the sequenced sample was PBMCs, mostly from graft donor cells, taken 360 days after TCRalphabeta/CD19-depleted stem cell transplant. Every receptor here comes from a boy less than two years old who had a stem cell transplant for SCID, so the T cells may come from the graft donor.

The rearrangement links TRBV3-1 to TRBJ1-2, with 7 bases aligning to TRBD1. V trimming: 4 bases; J trimming: 6 bases; junction bases outside the gene matches: 14. Germline-derived CDR1 and CDR2 are LGHDT and YNNKEL (reference sequence). The CDR3 has 16 amino acids. The CDR3 here is CASSRFQKGAPDGYTF. The CDR3 DNA sequence: TGTGCCAGCAGCCGATTCCAGAAGGGGGCTCCCGATGGCTACACCTTC.

The chain links TRBV20-1 to TRBJ2-1; 8 bases map to TRBD1. V lost 6 bases, J lost 10 bases, and 14 bases stayed unmatched. This CDR3 contains 14 residues. Germline CDR1 reads DFQATT; CDR2 reads SNEGSKA (reference sequence). The CDR3 nucleotides read TGCAGTGCCCACAGAGGACAGGGTCGAAGGGAGCAGTTCTTC. It codes for CSAHRGQGRREQFF.

This clonotype was seen a handful of times. The DNA for the CDR3 is TGTGCCAGCAGTCCCCTGGGGTTCCAAGAGACCCAGTACTTC. Protein product: CASSPLGFQETQYF. This chain connects TRBV27 to TRBJ2-5, with D unclear. There are 14 residues in the CDR3. V shed 5 bases and J shed 1 base, with 11 bases lying between them. Looked up from germline, CDR1 is MNHEY and CDR2 is SMNVEV (reference sequence).

The chain carries TRBV20-1 and TRBJ2-7; 7 bases fit TRBD1. CDR1 and CDR2 (germline): DFQATT, SNEGSKA (reference sequence). This CDR3 is 13 amino acids long. The chain's CDR3 is CSLPGQSSYEQYF. The CDR3 DNA follows: TGCAGCTTACCGGGACAGAGCTCCTACGAGCAGTACTTC.

V usage is TRBV5-1 and J usage is TRBJ2-5; TRBD2 aligns across 10 bases. The junction had 14 bases not matched to a gene; V was cut back by 3 bases and J by 3 bases. The CDR3 runs 18 residues. Germline V gene lookup returns CDR1 SGHRS and CDR2 YFSETQ. The CDR3 sequence is CASSWMASTGLAEETQYF. CDR3 bases: TGCGCCAGCAGCTGGATGGCGAGCACAGGACTAGCGGAAGAGACCCAGTACTTC.

This clonotype was detected only a few times. The rearrangement links TRBV12-3 or TRBV12-4 to TRBJ2-7; D not resolved. V was trimmed by 2 bases and J by 9 bases, leaving 14 bases between them. The CDR3 loop spans 13 amino acids. CDR3 sequence (DNA): TGTGCCAGCAGTTTAAGCATCCTTCCTACGCAGTACTTC. Translated: CASSLSILPTQYF.

This clonotype has more than one count but fewer than ten. V is TRBV15 and J is TRBJ2-7; 7 nucleotides match TRBD2. Germline CDR1 and CDR2: LNHNV and YYDKDF (reference sequence). CDR3 length: 14 residues. V trimming: 2 bases; J trimming: 6 bases; junction bases outside the gene matches: 7. The CDR3 bases are TGTGCCACCAGCAGACTACCGACTAGCTCCGAGCAGTACTTC. Encoded protein: CATSRLPTSSEQYF.

This clonotype was observed a few times. This chain connects TRBV7-2 to TRBJ1-5; unclear D gene. This CDR3 is 15 amino acids long. Trimming took 5 bases from V and 4 from J, leaving 15 bases between them. CDR1 SGHTA and CDR2 FQGNSA come from the germline V gene. CDR3 amino acids: CASSPQGARNQPQHF. The CDR3 region has the DNA TGTGCCAGCAGCCCCCAAGGTGCGCGAAATCAGCCCCAGCATTTT.

This clonotype was counted only a few times. The chain combines TRBV27 with TRBJ2-3; D gene uncertain. This CDR3 has 13 residues. Germline V gene data show CDR1 as MNHEY and CDR2 as SMNVEV (reference sequence). V gave up 7 bases and J gave up 4 bases, with 12 bases separating them. The CDR3 DNA sequence: TGTGCCAGCAAGGTCCTGGCTTCAGATACGCAGTATTTT. This translates into CASKVLASDTQYF.

The J gene is TRBJ2-1, the V gene TRBV20-1, with 8 bases that match TRBD2. The CDR3 loop spans 14 amino acids. CDR1 is DFQATT, CDR2 SNEGSKA, per germline (reference sequence). Trimming at V came to 4 bases and at J to 4 bases, leaving 6 bases not matched to a gene. This CDR3 is CSAMTLAGYNEQFF. DNA for the CDR3: TGCAGTGCTATGACTCTAGCGGGTTACAATGAGCAGTTCTTC.

This clonotype was observed a few times. This rearrangement joins TRBV7-2 to TRBJ2-5; D gene unclear. Germline CDR1 SGHTA, CDR2 FQGNSA. V was shortened by 2 bases and J by 3 bases, with 13 bases between the two germline ends. This CDR3 has 15 residues. CDR3 nucleotides: TGTGCCAGCAGCTTACAGCGCCCGGCCAAAGAGACCCAGTACTTC. Protein sequence: CASSLQRPAKETQYF.

The chain joins TRBV12-3 or TRBV12-4 to TRBJ2-5; D is undetermined. V was shortened by 7 bases and J by 0 bases, with 9 bases between the two germline ends. This CDR3 has 13 amino acids. CDR3: CASTKKYQETQYF. CDR3 bases: TGTGCCAGCACAAAGAAGTACCAAGAGACCCAGTACTTC.

The rearrangement joins TRBV18 to TRBJ1-5; D remains ambiguous. Trimming pared 4 bases from V and 0 bases from J, leaving 10 bases between. CDR3 length: 15 residues. CDR1 KGHSH and CDR2 LQKENI come from the germline V gene. The CDR3 DNA is TGTGCCAGCTCACTTTACAGTTATAGCAATCAGCCCCAGCATTTT. Its translation: CASSLYSYSNQPQHF.

The chain joins TRBV7-9 to TRBJ2-3; D is possibly TRBD1 (5 bases). Trimming took off 8 bases at V and 2 bases at J, with 14 bases between the two ends. This CDR3 region has 14 residues. Germline V CDR1 and CDR2: SEHNR, FQNEAQ (reference sequence). The CDR3 sequence: CASDLGVLTDTQYF. CDR3 in DNA: TGTGCCAGCGACTTAGGGGTTCTCACAGATACGCAGTATTTT.